The source of this T cell receptor (beta chain) is a study of T-cell memory formation after mild COVID-19. Barcoded TCR alpha and TCR beta cDNA libraries with UMIs came from 5'RACE using constant-segment primers. TCRdb re-derived calls from the 5' RACE reads in MiXCR, one entry per CDR3 protein. The data show 350,000 to 500,000 distinct CDR3 sequences, over 15% seen once. Trimming removed 2 bases from V and 4 bases from J, with 10 bases in between. This CDR3 has 14 amino acids. Germline V gives CDR1 SGHTA, CDR2 FQGNSA. This receptor was taken from a young man who had mild COVID-19 (a few samples of this study predate the infection). Cell type and time point are not known. The sample consisted of PBMCs or a T cell subset sorted from them (not recorded which). V is TRBV7-2 and J is TRBJ2-3, with a possible D match to TRBD2 (5 bases). The CDR3 DNA reads TGTGCCAGCAGCTTAAACGGGGAAGCAGATACGCAGTATTTT. Translation gives CASSLNGEADTQYF.